The 13 T cell receptor beta chains below come from one sample, sequenced in a study of response to subunit inactivated influenza vaccine. TCRdb redid the calling of the RT-PCR reads with MiXCR, one entry per CDR3 protein. The data hold hundreds of thousands of distinct CDR3 sequences, with under 9% observed a single time. The sequenced sample was PBMCs from blood, obtained roughly 24 months after vaccination. These receptor sequences come from a man aged 50 to 75 who received an inactivated influenza vaccine.

This clonotype was found many times. DNA for the CDR3: TGTGCCAGCAGCTCTTGGGGCAGGGTAGAGACCCAGTACTTC. Its protein product is CASSSWGRVETQYF. The chain uses TRBV7-2 and TRBJ2-5, with D perhaps matching TRBD1 (5 bases). The CDR3 extends over 14 amino acids. Germline V lookup: CDR1 SGHTA, CDR2 FQGNSA. Trimming pared 4 bases from V and 4 bases from J, leaving 13 bases between.

This clonotype was picked up a small number of times. The chain is built from TRBV4-1 and TRBJ2-3; D is uncertain. Germline V gene lookup returns CDR1 MGHRA and CDR2 YSYEKL. V lost 0 bases, J lost 6 bases, and 16 bases lay in between. The CDR3 has 16 amino acids. The CDR3 sequence: CASSQDRRPDRDTQYF. In DNA form, the CDR3 reads TGCGCCAGCAGCCAAGACAGACGGCCAGATAGGGATACGCAGTATTTT.

The chain has TRBV7-2 and TRBJ2-5; no firm D call. Trimming stripped 2 bases from V and 0 bases from J, with 4 bases between. The CDR3 has 13 amino acids. Germline CDR1 reads SGHTA; CDR2 reads FQGNSA. The CDR3 nucleotides are TGTGCCAGCAGCTTACTCTACCAAGAGACCCAGTACTTC. Protein sequence: CASSLLYQETQYF.

The rearrangement links TRBV2 to TRBJ1-1; TRBD1 is a possible D gene (6 bases). Germline lookup yields CDR1 SNHLY and CDR2 FYNNEI. The CDR3 runs to 14 residues. The ends were cut back, 11 bases at V and 6 bases at J, with 22 bases in the middle. DNA of the CDR3: TGTGCCTCGTGGACGGGAGGGGGGACGCCTGAAGCTTTCTTT. Its protein is CASWTGGGTPEAFF.

The table lists this clonotype with many counts. The CDR3 sequence is CASRWDPAYEQYF. The CDR3, as DNA: TGCGCCAGCCGATGGGATCCGGCCTACGAGCAGTACTTC. The rearrangement links TRBV5-1 to TRBJ2-7; unclear D gene. V was clipped by 7 bases and J by 2 bases, with 13 bases between them. The CDR3 sequence is 13 residues long. Germline V gene lookup returns CDR1 SGHRS and CDR2 YFSETQ.

This sequence joins TRBV2 and TRBJ2-5; perhaps TRBD1 as D (6 bases). Trimming took 4 bases from V and 5 from J, leaving 14 bases between them. Per the germline V gene, CDR1 is SNHLY and CDR2 is FYNNEI. This CDR3 is 14 amino acids long. The CDR3 spells CASSVRHQGETQYF. The CDR3 nucleotides read TGTGCCAGCAGTGTGCGACATCAGGGGGAGACCCAGTACTTC.

The gene calls are TRBV27 and TRBJ2-1; perhaps D is TRBD1 or TRBD2 (5 bases each). The CDR3 runs 13 residues. V shed 3 bases and J shed 10 bases, with 13 bases lying between them. Germline V gene sequence: CDR1 MNHEY, CDR2 SMNVEV (reference sequence). The CDR3 sequence is CASSFGASQEQFF. CDR3 DNA sequence: TGTGCCAGCAGTTTCGGGGCCAGTCAGGAGCAGTTCTTC.

This clonotype was recorded a few times. This sequence joins TRBV3-1 and TRBJ2-4, with a possible D match to TRBD2 (7 bases). The CDR3 loop spans 16 amino acids. The ends were cut back, 2 bases at V and 1 base at J, with 12 bases in the middle. Per the germline V gene, CDR1 is LGHDT and CDR2 is YNNKEL (reference sequence). This CDR3 is CASSQLGGAAKNIQYF. The CDR3 coding sequence is TGTGCCAGCAGCCAACTAGGGGGGGCCGCCAAAAACATTCAGTACTTC.

The rearrangement links TRBV20-1 to TRBJ2-1; TRBD2 aligns across 8 bases. V lost 5 bases, J lost 0 bases, and 6 bases stayed unmatched. The CDR3 loop spans 15 amino acids. Looked up from germline, CDR1 is DFQATT and CDR2 is SNEGSKA (reference sequence). The CDR3 spells CSAQTGTSSYNEQFF. The CDR3 DNA reads as TGCAGTGCTCAAACCGGGACTAGCTCCTACAATGAGCAGTTCTTC.

This clonotype was detected ten times or more. V is TRBV9 and J is TRBJ2-7, with 8 positions matching TRBD1. The trim removed 0 bases at V and 5 bases at J, leaving 7 bases unmatched. This CDR3 is 15 amino acids long. Germline V gives CDR1 SGDLS, CDR2 YYNGEE. The CDR3: CASSVVDRADHEQYF. The CDR3, as DNA: TGTGCCAGCAGCGTAGTGGACAGGGCAGACCACGAGCAGTACTTC.

The chain combines TRBV3-1 with TRBJ1-4; no clear D gene. Per germline, CDR1 LGHDT and CDR2 YNNKEL (reference sequence). The V end lost 1 base, the J end lost 11 bases, and 14 bases lay between the germline ends. CDR3 length: 14 residues. The CDR3 loop reads CASSQGRAATKLFF. The DNA of the CDR3 is TGTGCCAGCAGCCAAGGGAGGGCAGCCACCAAACTGTTTTTT.

The table lists this clonotype with a few counts. CDR3 protein: CASSTRVAGGTEAFF. CDR3 DNA: TGTGCCAGCAGCACCAGGGTAGCTGGGGGGACTGAAGCTTTCTTT. This sequence joins TRBV12-3 or TRBV12-4 and TRBJ1-1; a possible D gene is TRBD1 (5 bases). The CDR3 runs 15 residues. Trimming stripped 6 bases from V and 5 bases from J, with 19 bases between.

This chain uses TRBV20-1 with TRBJ2-2; TRBD2 is a possible D gene (5 bases). V shed 3 bases and J shed 1 base, with 12 bases lying between them. The CDR3 is 15 amino acids. The germline CDR1 and CDR2 sequences are DFQATT and SNEGSKA (reference sequence). The CDR3 DNA is TGCAGTGCTAGGAGTTCGGGGAGGAACACCGGGGAGCTGTTTTTT. Its protein is CSARSSGRNTGELFF.